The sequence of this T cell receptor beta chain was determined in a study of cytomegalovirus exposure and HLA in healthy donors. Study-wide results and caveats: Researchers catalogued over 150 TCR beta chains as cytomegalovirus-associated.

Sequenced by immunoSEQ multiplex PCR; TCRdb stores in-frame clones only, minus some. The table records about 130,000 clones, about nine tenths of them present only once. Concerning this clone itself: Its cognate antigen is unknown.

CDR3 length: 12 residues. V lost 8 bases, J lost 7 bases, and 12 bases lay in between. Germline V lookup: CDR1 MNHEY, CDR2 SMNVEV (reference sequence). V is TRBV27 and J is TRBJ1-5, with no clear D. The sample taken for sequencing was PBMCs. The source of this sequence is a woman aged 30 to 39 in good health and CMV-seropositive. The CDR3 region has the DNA TGTGCCAGCGCAAGAAGCGGACAGCCCCAGCATTTT. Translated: CASARSGQPQHF.